This entry concerns a single T cell receptor beta chain. Its antigen is currently unknown. These data are taken from a study of cytomegalovirus exposure and HLA in healthy donors. Overall study context: Across almost 400 genotyped donors, over 70% landed in the Caucasian-associated ancestry cluster.

PCR employed 60 Vbeta and 13 Jbeta primers. Profiling relied on immunoSEQ multiplex PCR, and the TCRdb table lists in-frame clones only, not all of them. Among 150,000 to 250,000 clones listed, roughly four fifths were seen once. Each donor was nominally healthy when sampled (though unrecorded immune exposures were likely). Study results and caveats: The authors judged a highly shared variant cluster likely a sequencing artifact.

J was trimmed by 8 bases and V by 5 bases; bases with no gene match: 8. The CDR3 contains 14 residues. Germline V gives CDR1 LGHNA, CDR2 YSLEER. The sample comprised PBMCs. The chain joins TRBV4-3 to TRBJ2-1; 8 bases fit TRBD1. The TCR sequence derives from a boy aged 2 to 10 in good health and CMV-seronegative. DNA for the CDR3: TGCGCCAGCAGCTTACGGCAGGGGGCCCATGAGCAGTTCTTC. Its translation: CASSLRQGAHEQFF.